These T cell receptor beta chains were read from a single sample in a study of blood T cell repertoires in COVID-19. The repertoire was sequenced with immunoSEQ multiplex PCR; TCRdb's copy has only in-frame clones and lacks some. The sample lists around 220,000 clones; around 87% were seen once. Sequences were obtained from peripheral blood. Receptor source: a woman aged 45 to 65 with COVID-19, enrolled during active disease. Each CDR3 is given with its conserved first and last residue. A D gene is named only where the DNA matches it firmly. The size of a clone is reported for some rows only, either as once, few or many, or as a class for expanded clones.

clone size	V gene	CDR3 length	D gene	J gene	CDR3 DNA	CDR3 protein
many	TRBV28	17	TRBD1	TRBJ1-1	TGTGCCAGCCGTCGCACAGGGGCCCGTACTTTGAACACTGAAGCTTTCTTT	CASRRTGARTLNTEAFF
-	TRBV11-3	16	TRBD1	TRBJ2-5	TGTGCCAGCAGCTTAATGGACAGGCCCCAGGGGGAGACCCAGTACTTC	CASSLMDRPQGETQYF
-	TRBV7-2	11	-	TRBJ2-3	TGTGCCAGCAGCTCCCGTGGGGGGGCCAATTTT	CASSSRGGANF
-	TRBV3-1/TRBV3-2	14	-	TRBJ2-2	TGTGCCAGCAGCTCTCCTTATAACACCGGGGAGCTGTTTTTT	CASSSPYNTGELFF
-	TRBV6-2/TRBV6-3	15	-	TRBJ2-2	TGTGCCAGCAGTTTGGTTCAGGCGAACACCGGGGAGCTGTTTTTT	CASSLVQANTGELFF
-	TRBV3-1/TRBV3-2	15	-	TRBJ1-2	TGTGCCAGCAGCCCCGTTTTTTGGGGCCAAAATGGCTACACCTTC	CASSPVFWGQNGYTF
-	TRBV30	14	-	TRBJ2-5	TGTGCCTGGAGTAGGAGGCAGCTCCAAGAGACCCAGTACTTC	CAWSRRQLQETQYF
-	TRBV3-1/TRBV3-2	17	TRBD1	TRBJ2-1	TGTGCCAGCAGCCAGTGGGGGCTACAGGGGGCCAGCAATGAGCAGTTCTTC	CASSQWGLQGASNEQFF
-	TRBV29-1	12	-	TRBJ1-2	TGCAGCGTTTCTCAGGGTCCCTATGGCTACACCTTC	CSVSQGPYGYTF
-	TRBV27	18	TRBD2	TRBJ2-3	TGTGCCAGCAGTCCGATCAACGTCGGGGGGGGCCCCGCCGATACGCAGTATTTT	CASSPINVGGGPADTQYF
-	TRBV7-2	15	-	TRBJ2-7	TGTGCCAGCAGCTTGAGAGGGGGGGGTGTCTACGAGCAGTACTTC	CASSLRGGGVYEQYF
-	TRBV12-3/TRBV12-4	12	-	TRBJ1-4	TGTGCCAGCACTAGCATCAGAGAAAAACTGTTTTTT	CASTSIREKLFF
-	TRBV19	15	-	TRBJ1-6	TGTGCCAGTAGTATAGAGGGGGCGAGAAATTCACCCCTCCACTTT	CASSIEGARNSPLHF
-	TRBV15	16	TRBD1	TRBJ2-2	TGTGCCACCAGCAGAGGGAAACAGGGGGCGACCGGGGAGCTGTTTTTT	CATSRGKQGATGELFF
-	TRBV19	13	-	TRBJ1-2	TGTGCCAGTAGTCGAAAGATGGGAGACGGCTACACCTTC	CASSRKMGDGYTF
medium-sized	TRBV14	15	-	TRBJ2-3	TGTGCCAGCAGCCAAGCGGGCAGGGGTCTAGATACGCAGTATTTT	CASSQAGRGLDTQYF
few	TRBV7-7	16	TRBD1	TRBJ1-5	TGTGCCAGCAGCTTAGAGGGGGCGAGGCCTAATCAGCCCCAGCATTTT	CASSLEGARPNQPQHF
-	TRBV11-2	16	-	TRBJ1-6	TGTGCCAGCAGCTCCCGTTTAGAGGGTAGAAATTCACCCCTCCACTTT	CASSSRLEGRNSPLHF
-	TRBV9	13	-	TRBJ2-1	TGTGCCAGCAGCGTAGCTCTAGGGGATGAGCAGTTCTTC	CASSVALGDEQFF
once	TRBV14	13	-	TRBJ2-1	TGTGCCAGCAGCCAACAGCGGGTGTCCGAGCAGTTCTTC	CASSQQRVSEQFF
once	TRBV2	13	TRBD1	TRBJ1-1	TGTGCCAGCAGACAGGGGGGAGGCACTGAAGCTTTCTTT	CASRQGGGTEAFF
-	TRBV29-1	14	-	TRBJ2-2	TGCAGCGTCCGACAGGCGACGAACACCGGGGAGCTGTTTTTT	CSVRQATNTGELFF
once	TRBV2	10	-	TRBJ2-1	TGTGCCAGCACAAGGCGGGAGCAGTTCTTC	CASTRREQFF
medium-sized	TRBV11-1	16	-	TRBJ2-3	TGTGCCAGCAGCTTTGGGGGGGGGCAACGCACAGATACGCAGTATTTT	CASSFGGGQRTDTQYF
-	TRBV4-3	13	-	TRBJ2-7	TGCGCCAGCAGCCCGGGTGAGGGCTACGAGCAGTACTTC	CASSPGEGYEQYF
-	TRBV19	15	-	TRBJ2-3	TGTGCCAGTAGTGTCGGGGGACCTCCCACAGATACGCAGTATTTT	CASSVGGPPTDTQYF
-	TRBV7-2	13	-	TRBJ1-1	TGTGCCAGCAGGGTGACAGGAGACACTGAAGCTTTCTTT	CASRVTGDTEAFF
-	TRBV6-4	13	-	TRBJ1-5	TGTGCCAGCAGTCTCGAGGGGGATCAGCCCCAGCATTTT	CASSLEGDQPQHF